These 28 T cell receptor beta chains were all obtained from the same sample, sequenced in a study of tumour-infiltrating T cells in Burkitt lymphoma. Generated by immunoSEQ multiplex PCR, the TCRdb table keeps only in-frame clones and is missing some. The sample includes about 5,600 clones, about a sixth of them seen just once. Sample: tumor tissue. Source of these receptors: a human donor with diffuse large B-cell lymphoma.

The chain combines TRBV28 with TRBJ1-2, with 10 positions matching TRBD1. This CDR3 region has 15 residues. V dropped 5 bases and J dropped 2; count of bases not matched to a gene: 5. The germline gives CDR1 MDHEN, CDR2 SYDVKM. CDR3 in DNA: TGTGCCAGCAGTGTGCGACAGGGGGCGAACTATGGCTACACCTTC. The encoded protein is CASSVRQGANYGYTF.

Only a few counts were recorded for this clone. The V and J genes are TRBV11-3 and TRBJ2-2; D is uncertain. In germline, CDR1 is SGHNT, CDR2 YENEEA. The V and J ends lost 7 bases and 7 bases respectively, with 13 bases between them. The CDR3 loop spans 13 amino acids. The CDR3 sequence: CASTESRNGELFF. CDR3 DNA sequence: TGTGCCAGCACCGAATCTCGCAACGGGGAGCTGTTTTTT. The full variable domain, rest sourced from reference TRBV11-3 and TRBJ2-2, is EAGVVQSPRYKIIEKKQPVAFWCNPISGHNTLYWYLQNLGQGPELLIRYENEEAVDDSQLPKDRFSAERLKGVDSTLKIQPAELGDSAVYLCASTESRNGELFFGEGSRLTVL.

The rearrangement links TRBV29-1 to TRBJ2-5, with no clear D. The J call is in doubt because the DNA end fits TRBJ2-7 better. CDR1 is SQVTM and CDR2 is ANQGSEA in the germline V gene. The CDR3 is 14 amino acids. CDR3 bases: TGCAGCGTTGAAGATCATCCCCGGTCCTACGAGCAGTACTTC. Amino acid sequence: CSVEDHPRSYEQYF.

This clone was counted a few times. This chain links TRBV18 with TRBJ1-1; D gene uncertain. Per germline, CDR1 KGHSH and CDR2 LQKENI. The V end lost 3 bases, the J end lost 6 bases, and 11 bases lay between the germline ends. This CDR3 spans 13 amino acids. The CDR3 DNA reads as TGTGCCAGCTCACCGGACCCTAGCGCTGAAGCTTTCTTT. This encodes CASSPDPSAEAFF.

This clone was counted between two and nine times. The genes are TRBV4-2 and TRBJ2-2; 9 positions agree with TRBD2. CDR3 length: 15 residues. Germline trimming cut 0 bases from V and 4 bases from J; bases unmatched to any gene: 0. Germline V lookup: CDR1 LGHNA, CDR2 YNFKEQ. The chain's CDR3 is CASSQELAGTGELFF. In nucleotides, the CDR3 is TGTGCCAGCAGCCAAGAACTAGCGGGCACCGGGGAGCTGTTTTTT.

This clone was seen more than once but under ten times. The CDR3 region is CASSQGVLNTEAFF. The CDR3 bases are TGTGCCAGCAGCCAGGGGGTTTTGAACACTGAAGCTTTCTTT. The chain joins TRBV4-2 to TRBJ1-1, with D perhaps matching TRBD1 (5 bases). Germline CDR1 is LGHNA and CDR2 is YNFKEQ. The CDR3 loop spans 14 amino acids. V dropped 3 bases and J dropped 0 bases, with 8 bases sitting between them.

This clone was seen a handful of times. The chain combines TRBV28 with TRBJ1-4; no clear D gene. Deletions cut 5 bases from V and 7 bases from J, with 5 bases between. The germline V gene encodes CDR1 MDHEN and CDR2 SYDVKM. This CDR3 contains 11 residues. The CDR3, as DNA: TGTGCCAGCAGTACGGTTGAAAAACTGTTTTTT. This encodes CASSTVEKLFF.

This clone has only a few counts. The CDR3, as DNA: TGCGCCAGCAGCAAAGGGACAGGGGCTAGCACAGATACGCAGTATTTT. Its translation: CASSKGTGASTDTQYF. V usage is TRBV4-1 and J usage is TRBJ2-3; TRBD1 agrees at 10 bases. CDR1 is MGHRA and CDR2 is YSYEKL in the germline V gene. The CDR3 consists of 16 residues. Unmatched junction bases numbered 5, after V lost 5 bases and J lost 0 bases.

V is TRBV18 and J is TRBJ2-1; 8 nucleotides agree with TRBD2. The CDR3 is made up of 15 amino acids. Trimming removed 8 bases from V and 4 bases from J; junction bases left unmatched: 10. Germline CDR1 reads KGHSH; CDR2 reads LQKENI. This chain's CDR3 is CASLTGTSGYNEQFF. As DNA, the CDR3 is TGTGCCAGCCTCACCGGTACTAGCGGTTACAATGAGCAGTTCTTC.

This clone occurred a few times. This chain links TRBV2 with TRBJ2-7; D perhaps matches TRBD2 (5 bases). Trimming removed 5 bases from V and 3 bases from J, with 11 bases in between. The germline V gene has CDR1 SNHLY and CDR2 FYNNEI. This CDR3 contains 13 residues. CDR3 sequence: CASSYRAGYEQYF. The CDR3 coding sequence is TGTGCCAGCAGTTATAGGGCGGGCTACGAGCAGTACTTC.

This clone was observed a handful of times. The chain has TRBV9 and TRBJ2-2; 15 bases match TRBD2. V shed 2 bases and J 1 base; nucleotides not matched to a gene: 6. The CDR3 runs 19 residues. CDR1 SGDLS and CDR2 YYNGEE come from the germline V gene. The DNA for the CDR3 is TGTGCCAGCAGCGTCTTACCGGGACTAGCGGGAGGGAACACCGGGGAGCTGTTTTTT. This translates into CASSVLPGLAGGNTGELFF.

The chain uses TRBV5-1 and TRBJ2-5; 15 positions match TRBD2. The CDR3 consists of 17 residues. In germline, CDR1 is SGHRS, CDR2 YFSETQ. Trimming cost V 4 bases and J 3 bases; bases outside gene matches: 7. CDR3 DNA: TGCGCCAGCAGCGTCTCGGGACTAGCGGGAGGTAAAGAGACCCAGTACTTC. This gives the protein CASSVSGLAGGKETQYF.

This clone was counted a few times. The gene calls are TRBV18 and TRBJ2-5; D is unresolved. The germline V and J ends were trimmed by 2 bases and 2 bases, with 9 bases remaining between them. The CDR3 covers 14 residues. Germline V gives CDR1 KGHSH, CDR2 LQKENI. CDR3 sequence reads: CASSPYSGQETQYF. The CDR3 DNA reads as TGTGCCAGCTCACCATATTCAGGACAAGAGACCCAGTACTTC.

This clone turned up a few times. The V and J genes are TRBV7-2 and TRBJ2-7; D possibly corresponds to TRBD2 (5 bases). This CDR3 contains 15 residues. Trimming removed 1 base from V and 2 bases from J, with 12 bases in between. Germline V gene lookup returns CDR1 SGHTA and CDR2 FQGNSA. The CDR3 coding sequence is TGTGCCAGCAGCTTAGATCGGGGTTTGCCCTACGAGCAGTACTTC. Translated, it gives CASSLDRGLPYEQYF.

This chain uses TRBV7-2 with TRBJ2-7, with TRBD2 matching over 15 bases. With 6 bases clipped from V and 2 bases from J, the junction kept 2 bases outside the gene matches. Looked up from germline, CDR1 is SGHTA and CDR2 is FQGNSA. This CDR3 spans 15 amino acids. The CDR3 sequence: CASRRTSGRAYEQYF. CDR3 DNA: TGTGCCAGCAGGCGGACTAGCGGGAGGGCCTACGAGCAGTACTTC. Full variable domain (remainder filled in from reference TRBV7-2 and TRBJ2-7): GAGVSQSPSNKVTEKGKDVELRCDPISGHTALYWYRQSLGQGLEFLIYFQGNSAPDKSGLPSDRFSAERTGGSVSTLTIQRTQQEDSAVYLCASRRTSGRAYEQYFGPGTRLTVT.

This clone was found a few times. V and J are TRBV29-1 and TRBJ2-3; D remains unclear. The V end was cut by 1 base, the J end by 3 bases, with 5 bases between. Germline V gene lookup returns CDR1 SQVTM and CDR2 ANQGSEA. The CDR3 consists of 12 residues. The CDR3 sequence: CSVEGTTDTQYF. The CDR3 region has the DNA TGCAGCGTTGAAGGTACAACAGATACGCAGTATTTT.

On this clone: This specimen includes other DNA sequences encoding the same CDR3. The V gene is TRBV5-4, the J gene TRBJ2-3; tentatively, D is TRBD1 (5 bases). CDR3 length equals 13 residues. Germline-derived CDR1 and CDR2 are SGHNT and YYREEE (reference sequence). V was cut by 1 base and J by 4 bases, with 7 bases left in between. This CDR3 reads CASSLSGSDTQYF. The CDR3 DNA reads as TGTGCCAGCAGCTTGTCAGGGTCAGATACGCAGTATTTT.

A few counts support this clone. This rearrangement joins TRBV6-5 to TRBJ2-7; D uncertain. Trimming took 6 bases from V and 6 from J, leaving 9 bases between them. The V gene's germline CDR1 is MNHEY and CDR2 SVGAGI. The CDR3 length is 11 residues. CDR3 DNA: TGTGCCAGCAGCACGAGATCCGAGCAGTACTTC. It specifies CASSTRSEQYF.

As regards this clone: At one end, the junction sequence differs from germline, possibly due to a read error. This chain joins TRBV11-3 and TRBJ1-1; 7 bases agree with TRBD1. The CDR3 is 12 amino acids. Germline CDR1 SGHNT, CDR2 YENEEA. The CDR3 bases are TGTGCTAGCAGCTTAGTCAGGGGACAGCCAGTATTT. It encodes CASSLVRGQPVF. The variable domain in full, with the rest retrieved from reference TRBV11-3 and TRBJ1-1, is EAGVVQSPRYKIIEKKQPVAFWCNPISGHNTLYWYLQNLGQGPELLIRYENEEAVDDSQLPKDRFSAERLKGVDSTLKIQPAELGDSAVYLCASSLVRGQPVFGQGTRLTVV.

The rearrangement uses TRBV7-2 and TRBJ1-2; D not resolved. Germline values: CDR1 SGHTA, CDR2 FQGNSA. Trimming pared 1 base from V and 3 bases from J, leaving 9 bases between. This CDR3 contains 14 residues. The CDR3 DNA reads TGTGCCAGCAGCTTAGGTCTGAGGGACTATGGCTACACCTTC. This gives the protein CASSLGLRDYGYTF. The full variable domain, rest sourced from reference TRBV7-2 and TRBJ1-2, is GAGVSQSPSNKVTEKGKDVELRCDPISGHTALYWYRQSLGQGLEFLIYFQGNSAPDKSGLPSDRFSAERTGGSVSTLTIQRTQQEDSAVYLCASSLGLRDYGYTFGSGTRLTVV.

This clone occurred a few times. J is TRBJ2-5 and V is TRBV30, with D perhaps TRBD1 or TRBD2 (6 bases each). V was shortened by 3 bases and J by 5 bases, with 19 bases between the two germline ends. CDR3 size: 15 residues. Germline CDR1 reads GTSNPN; CDR2 reads SVGIG (reference sequence). CDR3 amino acids: CAWRRGDVGSETQYF. The CDR3 coding sequence is TGTGCCTGGAGAAGGGGGGACGTTGGGTCGGAGACCCAGTACTTC.

The chain links TRBV7-2 to TRBJ2-3; D is undetermined. The V and J ends lost 6 bases and 3 bases respectively, with 7 bases between them. The germline gives CDR1 SGHTA, CDR2 FQGNSA. The CDR3 extends over 12 amino acids. This chain's CDR3 is CASSSGTDTQYF. DNA for the CDR3: TGTGCCAGCAGTTCAGGAACAGATACGCAGTATTTT.

This clone was observed a few times. This chain joins TRBV10-3 and TRBJ2-5; TRBD1 matches 12 bases. Trimming removed 6 bases from V and 4 bases from J; junction bases left unmatched: 9. Germline assignment: CDR1 ENHRY and CDR2 SYGVKD. The CDR3 is 16 amino acids. The CDR3 here is CAISVGTGGAGETQYF. CDR3 coding DNA: TGTGCCATCAGCGTAGGGACAGGGGGCGCAGGAGAGACCCAGTACTTC.

This clone has only a few counts. The chain couples TRBV30 to TRBJ2-2, with D possibly being TRBD2 (6 bases). With 0 bases removed from V and 7 bases from J, the gap between germline ends came to 12 bases. The CDR3 consists of 14 residues. From germline, CDR1 is GTSNPN and CDR2 SVGIG (reference sequence). The CDR3 sequence: CAWSVRLGVGELFF. As DNA, the CDR3 is TGTGCCTGGAGTGTACGACTAGGGGTCGGGGAGCTGTTTTTT.

V gene TRBV9 combines with J gene TRBJ2-6; D is unresolved. The length of the CDR3 is 15 residues. CDR1 and CDR2 (germline): SGDLS, YYNGEE. The V and J ends lost 4 bases and 0 bases respectively, with 8 bases between them. The CDR3 here is CASSIESSGANVLTF. CDR3 sequence (DNA): TGTGCCAGCAGCATAGAGTCCTCTGGGGCCAACGTCCTGACTTTC.

This chain links TRBV18 with TRBJ2-2; 7 bases match TRBD1. Germline-derived CDR1 and CDR2 are KGHSH and LQKENI. This CDR3 has 17 residues. The ends lost 6 bases at V and 2 bases at J; junction bases unmatched: 12. CDR3 coding DNA: TGTGCCAGCTCCCGCCTGATCGGGACAGAAAACACCGGGGAGCTGTTTTTT. Translated, it gives CASSRLIGTENTGELFF.

V usage is TRBV10-3 and J usage is TRBJ2-3, with TRBD2 matching 12 bases. The CDR3 runs 12 residues. The V gene end was trimmed by 11 bases and the J gene end by 4 bases; junction bases not matched to a gene: 1. Germline CDR1 is ENHRY and CDR2 is SYGVKD. The CDR3 region has the DNA TGTGCCTCTAGCGGGAGGGCAGATACGCAGTATTTT. This translates into CASSGRADTQYF.

The rearrangement links TRBV7-9 to TRBJ2-1; TRBD2 might be the D (6 bases). CDR1 and CDR2 from the germline V gene are SEHNR and FQNEAQ (reference sequence). V lost 5 bases to trimming and J lost 0 bases, with 17 bases between them. There are 17 residues in the CDR3. CDR3 sequence: CASSPRRLAISYNEQFF. The CDR3 DNA sequence: TGTGCCAGCAGCCCCAGGCGGCTAGCGATCTCCTACAATGAGCAGTTCTTC.